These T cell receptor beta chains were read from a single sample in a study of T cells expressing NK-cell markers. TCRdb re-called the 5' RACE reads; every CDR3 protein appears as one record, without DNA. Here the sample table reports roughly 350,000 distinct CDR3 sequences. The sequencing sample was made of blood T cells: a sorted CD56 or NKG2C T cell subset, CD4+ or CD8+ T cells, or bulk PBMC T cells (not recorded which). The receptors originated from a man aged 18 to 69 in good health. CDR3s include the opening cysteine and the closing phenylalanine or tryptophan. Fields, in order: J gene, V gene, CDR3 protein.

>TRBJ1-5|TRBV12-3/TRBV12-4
CASNIGTGERPQHF
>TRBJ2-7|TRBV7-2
CASSLNLGYEQYF
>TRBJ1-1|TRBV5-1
CASSGNPRANTEAFF
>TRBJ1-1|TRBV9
CASSVSPGGAEAFF
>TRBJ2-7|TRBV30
CAWTPRGGGYYEQYF
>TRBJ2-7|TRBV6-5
CASSYGSQQYF
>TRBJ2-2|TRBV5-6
CASSRSGVLNTGELFF
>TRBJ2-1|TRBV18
CASSTGRDNEQFF
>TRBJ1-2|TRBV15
CATSSPGSLDIYGYTF
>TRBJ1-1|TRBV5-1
CASSTGGFGGRTEAFF
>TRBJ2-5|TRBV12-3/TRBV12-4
CASSFSGTPRATQYF
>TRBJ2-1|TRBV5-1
CASSTSGTSYNEQFF
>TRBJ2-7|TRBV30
CAWKGTTGEQYF
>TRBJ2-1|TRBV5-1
CASSLAGSLYSYNEQFF
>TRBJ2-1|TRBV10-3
CAISDTGGYEQFF
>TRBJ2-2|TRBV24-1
CATSDRTGTGELFF
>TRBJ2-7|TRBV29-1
CSVDRVRTEHTYEQYF
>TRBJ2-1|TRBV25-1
CASSQRGPSSYNEQFF
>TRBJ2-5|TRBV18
CASSRPAQETQYF
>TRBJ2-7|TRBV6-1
CASSELGRGEQYF
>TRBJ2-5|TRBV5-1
CASSLGNRETQYF
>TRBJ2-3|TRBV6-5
CASSSPGQGATKQYF
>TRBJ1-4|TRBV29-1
CSGGRGTEEKLFF
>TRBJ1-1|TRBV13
CASSPRGVDTEAFF
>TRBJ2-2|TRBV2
CASRGTGRGTGELFF
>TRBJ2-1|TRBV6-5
CASSYGTGVNYNEQFF
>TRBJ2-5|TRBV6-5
CASSYSIRGGYETQYF
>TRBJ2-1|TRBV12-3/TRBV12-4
CASSLWGSLDEQFF
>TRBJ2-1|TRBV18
CASSPTAGQGVYEQFF
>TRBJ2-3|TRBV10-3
CAIMGSRTDTQYF
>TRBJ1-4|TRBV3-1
CASTDRGEKLFF
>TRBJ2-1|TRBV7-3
CASSSGLAGVDEQFF
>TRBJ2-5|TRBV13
CASSHSGAGETQYF
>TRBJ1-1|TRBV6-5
CASSSSDTEAFF
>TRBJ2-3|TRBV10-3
CAISKGESDTQYF
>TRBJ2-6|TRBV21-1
CASSTHRGRRLSYGANVLTF
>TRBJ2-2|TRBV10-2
CASSRGSIGELFF
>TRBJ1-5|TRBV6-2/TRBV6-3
CASSYPLGQEGSQPQHF
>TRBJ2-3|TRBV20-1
CSHILLGLLGDTQYF
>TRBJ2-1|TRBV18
CASSPLPSGGGHEQFF
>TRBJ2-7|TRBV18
CASSPSRGLNEQYF
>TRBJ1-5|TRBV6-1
CASSVSAYSNQPQHF
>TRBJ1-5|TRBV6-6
CASQPTSGQPQHF
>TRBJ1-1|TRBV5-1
CASRNHRERSTEAFF
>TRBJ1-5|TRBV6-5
CASSSRQGSNQPQHF
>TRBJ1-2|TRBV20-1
CSATDRRYGYGYTF
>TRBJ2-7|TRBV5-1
CASSSDRATSEQYF
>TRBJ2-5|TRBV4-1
CASSLLPDRVPQETQYF
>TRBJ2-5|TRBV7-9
CASSLGLGNRGETQYF
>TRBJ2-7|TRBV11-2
CASSPGPFTYEQYF
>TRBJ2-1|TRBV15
CATSRRGTAASEQFF
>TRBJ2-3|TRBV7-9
CASDRGPPGTDTQYF
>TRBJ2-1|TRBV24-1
CATAWDSYNEQFF
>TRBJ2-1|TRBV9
CASSVSGASPYNEQFF
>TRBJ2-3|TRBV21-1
CASRGGGTDTQYF
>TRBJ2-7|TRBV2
CASSEVPSTVGGDPYEQYF
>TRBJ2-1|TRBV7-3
CASSLGVSEQFF